These 13 T cell receptor beta chains were all obtained from the same sample, sequenced in a study of Ad26.COV2.S vaccination and SARS-CoV-2 variants. As to treatment: roughly 18 received Ad26.COV2.S at low or high dose, single or two shots; roughly 5 received placebo; per-sample allocation not given. After the first vaccine or placebo injection, samples were drawn on day 63. Clones were read by immunoSEQ multiplex PCR, and TCRdb kept only the in-frame ones, dropping some. The sample has some 370,000 clones; around four fifths are singletons. The sequencing here drew on peripheral blood, taken in a trial of Ad26.COV2.S vaccine versus placebo. The receptors shown here come from a person between 18 and 60 years old who received the Ad26.COV2.S COVID-19 vaccine or a placebo.

The genes are TRBV7-8 and TRBJ2-1; D call uncertain. The germline V gene encodes CDR1 SGHVS and CDR2 FQNEAQ. The ends were cut back, 2 bases at V and 5 bases at J, with 19 bases in the middle. CDR3 length equals 17 residues. In DNA form, the CDR3 reads TGTGCCAGCAGCTTAACCAGGATTAGAACAACAAACAATGAGCAGTTCTTC. Its translation is CASSLTRIRTTNNEQFF.

V is TRBV28 and J is TRBJ2-5; no firm D call. Germline-derived CDR1 and CDR2 are MDHEN and SYDVKM. The CDR3 consists of 15 residues. V was pared by 6 bases and J by 0 bases, with 14 bases between. The CDR3 loop reads CASRGPSGYQETQYF. CDR3 in DNA: TGTGCCAGCAGAGGCCCTTCCGGGTACCAAGAGACCCAGTACTTC.

This clone showed up just once. The V call is TRBV6-5, the J call TRBJ1-5, with D unclear. This CDR3 has 13 amino acids. V lost 8 bases, J lost 5 bases, and 13 bases lay in between. Germline assignment: CDR1 MNHEY and CDR2 SVGAGI. The CDR3 nucleotides read TGTGCCAGCCACCACGCTCGCCATCAGCCCCAGCATTTT. It codes for CASHHARHQPQHF.

V gene TRBV5-1 combines with J gene TRBJ2-2; D may be TRBD2 (7 bases). The V end lost 6 bases, the J end lost 6 bases, and 15 bases lay between the germline ends. The CDR3 runs to 14 residues. In germline, CDR1 is SGHRS, CDR2 YFSETQ. In nucleotides, the CDR3 is TGCGCCAGCAATGCGGGGGCAGGCGCCGGGGAGCTGTTTTTT. Translating gives CASNAGAGAGELFF.

This rearrangement joins TRBV18 to TRBJ2-1; D remains ambiguous. V was clipped by 3 bases and J by 4 bases, with 7 bases between them. The germline CDR1 and CDR2 sequences are KGHSH and LQKENI. This CDR3 is built from 13 residues. CDR3 coding DNA: TGTGCCAGCTCACCCGCAGGATACAATGAGCAGTTCTTC. This gives the protein CASSPAGYNEQFF.

The chain uses TRBV18 and TRBJ2-3; weak D call: TRBD1 (5 bases). The ends were cut back, 3 bases at V and 4 bases at J, with 8 bases in the middle. Germline V gives CDR1 KGHSH, CDR2 LQKENI. This CDR3 has 13 amino acids. Here the CDR3 reads CASSPVGPDTQYF. Written as DNA, the CDR3 is TGTGCCAGCTCACCGGTGGGGCCAGATACGCAGTATTTT. The entire variable domain, with the rest obtained from reference TRBV18 and TRBJ2-3, is as follows: NAGVMQNPRHLVRRRGQEARLRCSPMKGHSHVYWYRQLPEEGLKFMVYLQKENIIDESGMPKERFSAEFPKEGPSILRIQQVVRGDSAAYFCASSPVGPDTQYFGPGTRLTVL.

J is TRBJ1-3 and V is TRBV9, with a possible D match to TRBD1 (6 bases). Germline CDR1 is SGDLS and CDR2 is YYNGEE. The CDR3 loop spans 15 amino acids. Trimming took off 0 bases at V and 4 bases at J, with 11 bases between the two ends. CDR3 sequence reads: CASSVGPGAGNTIYF. The CDR3 DNA is TGTGCCAGCAGCGTAGGCCCAGGGGCCGGAAACACCATATATTTT. The whole variable domain, remainder taken from reference TRBV9 and TRBJ1-3, is DSGVTQTPKHLITATGQRVTLRCSPRSGDLSVYWYQQSLDQGLQFLIQYYNGEERAKGNILERFSAQQFPDLHSELNLSSLELGDSALYFCASSVGPGAGNTIYFGEGSWLTVV.

Only one count was recorded for this clone. The V and J genes are TRBV6-5 and TRBJ2-4, with D possibly being TRBD1 or TRBD2 (5 bases each). The V gene's germline CDR1 is MNHEY and CDR2 SVGAGI. The V end lost 7 bases, the J end lost 5 bases, and 15 bases lay between the germline ends. CDR3 length: 14 amino acids. For the CDR3, the DNA is TGTGCCAGCAAAGGGACCAACGGGGAAAACATTCAGTACTTC. It is translated as CASKGTNGENIQYF.

The V call is TRBV4-2, the J call TRBJ2-1; D not resolved. CDR1 and CDR2 (germline): LGHNA, YNFKEQ. Between the trimmed V and J ends, which lost 4 bases and 1 base, there was a span of 14 bases. The CDR3 totals 16 residues. DNA for the CDR3: TGTGCCAGCAGCCGCCCGACTGATCCTTCCTACAATGAGCAGTTCTTC. It codes for CASSRPTDPSYNEQFF.

V gene TRBV11-2 combines with J gene TRBJ2-2; D might be TRBD1 (5 bases). V gave up 5 bases and J gave up 5 bases, with 15 bases separating them. Germline V gene lookup returns CDR1 SGHAT and CDR2 FQNNGV. CDR3 size: 15 residues. CDR3: CASSLGSGWTGELFF. In DNA form, the CDR3 reads TGTGCCAGCAGCCTAGGATCAGGGTGGACCGGGGAGCTGTTTTTT.

This clone has just a few counts. V is TRBV19 and J is TRBJ2-4, with D unresolved. The CDR3 runs 14 residues. CDR1 is LNHDA and CDR2 is SQIVND in the germline V gene (reference sequence). Trimming took 4 bases from V and 6 from J, leaving 13 bases between them. The CDR3 region is CASSSRAGGNIQYF. The CDR3 DNA reads as TGTGCCAGTAGTAGCCGGGCTGGCGGAAACATTCAGTACTTC.

This chain links TRBV18 with TRBJ1-4; no clear D gene. Looked up from germline, CDR1 is KGHSH and CDR2 is LQKENI. The V end lost 3 bases, the J end lost 10 bases, and 18 bases lay between the germline ends. The CDR3 spans 15 residues. The CDR3 region is CASSPVSGVNRKLFF. CDR3 nucleotides: TGTGCCAGCTCACCGGTCTCTGGGGTAAATCGAAAACTGTTTTTT.

This clone turned up a few times. The genes are TRBV6-1 and TRBJ2-7; 12 bases match TRBD2. Germline values: CDR1 MNHNS, CDR2 SASEGT. There are 17 residues in the CDR3. Losses at the gene ends were 1 base for V and 0 bases for J; bases not matched to a gene: 4. CDR3 sequence reads: CASSEGPLAGGSYEQYF. CDR3 DNA: TGTGCCAGCAGTGAAGGCCCACTAGCGGGAGGCTCCTACGAGCAGTACTTC.